One and the same sample provided the 4 T cell receptor beta chains below, sequenced in a study of blood T cell repertoires in COVID-19. TCRdb's table, derived via immunoSEQ multiplex PCR, lists solely in-frame clones and lacks some. The sample holds 200,000 to 300,000 clones; around 80% are singletons and the top ten take 5.5%. The sequenced sample consisted of peripheral blood. These receptor sequences come from a human donor in a cohort sampled during active COVID-19.

The CDR3 nucleotides are TGTGCCAGCAGCCCGACAGGGGGCCTACAGCCCCAGCATTTT. This sequence encodes CASSPTGGLQPQHF. The J gene is TRBJ1-5, the V gene TRBV7-2; 10 bases fit TRBD1. Trimming at V came to 5 bases and at J to 7 bases, leaving 5 bases not matched to a gene. Germline assignment: CDR1 SGHTA and CDR2 FQGNSA. The CDR3 is 14 amino acids.

The CDR3 region is CASKAGGSNEQFF. DNA of the CDR3: TGTGCCAGCAAGGCGGGGGGGAGCAATGAGCAGTTCTTC. The chain carries TRBV2 and TRBJ2-1; the match to TRBD2 covers 9 bases. Germline V gene sequence: CDR1 SNHLY, CDR2 FYNNEI. Trimming at V came to 7 bases and at J to 6 bases, leaving 4 bases not matched to a gene. The CDR3 totals 13 residues.

This CDR3 is CASSPQGGQETQYF. CDR3 in DNA: TGCGCCAGCAGCCCCCAGGGAGGGCAAGAGACCCAGTACTTC. The chain is built from TRBV5-1 and TRBJ2-5, with 7 bases fitting TRBD2. The CDR3 consists of 14 residues. Germline trimming cut 4 bases from V and 2 bases from J; bases unmatched to any gene: 5. Germline V gives CDR1 SGHRS, CDR2 YFSETQ.

This sequence joins TRBV12-5 and TRBJ1-6, with D perhaps matching TRBD1 (5 bases). CDR3 length equals 15 residues. V was trimmed by 5 bases and J by 9 bases, leaving 17 bases between them. Germline lookup yields CDR1 LGHNT and CDR2 FRNRAP. CDR3 amino acids: CASGPGGLGSSPLHF. The CDR3, as DNA: TGTGCTAGTGGTCCCGGGGGGTTGGGGTCTTCACCCCTCCACTTT.